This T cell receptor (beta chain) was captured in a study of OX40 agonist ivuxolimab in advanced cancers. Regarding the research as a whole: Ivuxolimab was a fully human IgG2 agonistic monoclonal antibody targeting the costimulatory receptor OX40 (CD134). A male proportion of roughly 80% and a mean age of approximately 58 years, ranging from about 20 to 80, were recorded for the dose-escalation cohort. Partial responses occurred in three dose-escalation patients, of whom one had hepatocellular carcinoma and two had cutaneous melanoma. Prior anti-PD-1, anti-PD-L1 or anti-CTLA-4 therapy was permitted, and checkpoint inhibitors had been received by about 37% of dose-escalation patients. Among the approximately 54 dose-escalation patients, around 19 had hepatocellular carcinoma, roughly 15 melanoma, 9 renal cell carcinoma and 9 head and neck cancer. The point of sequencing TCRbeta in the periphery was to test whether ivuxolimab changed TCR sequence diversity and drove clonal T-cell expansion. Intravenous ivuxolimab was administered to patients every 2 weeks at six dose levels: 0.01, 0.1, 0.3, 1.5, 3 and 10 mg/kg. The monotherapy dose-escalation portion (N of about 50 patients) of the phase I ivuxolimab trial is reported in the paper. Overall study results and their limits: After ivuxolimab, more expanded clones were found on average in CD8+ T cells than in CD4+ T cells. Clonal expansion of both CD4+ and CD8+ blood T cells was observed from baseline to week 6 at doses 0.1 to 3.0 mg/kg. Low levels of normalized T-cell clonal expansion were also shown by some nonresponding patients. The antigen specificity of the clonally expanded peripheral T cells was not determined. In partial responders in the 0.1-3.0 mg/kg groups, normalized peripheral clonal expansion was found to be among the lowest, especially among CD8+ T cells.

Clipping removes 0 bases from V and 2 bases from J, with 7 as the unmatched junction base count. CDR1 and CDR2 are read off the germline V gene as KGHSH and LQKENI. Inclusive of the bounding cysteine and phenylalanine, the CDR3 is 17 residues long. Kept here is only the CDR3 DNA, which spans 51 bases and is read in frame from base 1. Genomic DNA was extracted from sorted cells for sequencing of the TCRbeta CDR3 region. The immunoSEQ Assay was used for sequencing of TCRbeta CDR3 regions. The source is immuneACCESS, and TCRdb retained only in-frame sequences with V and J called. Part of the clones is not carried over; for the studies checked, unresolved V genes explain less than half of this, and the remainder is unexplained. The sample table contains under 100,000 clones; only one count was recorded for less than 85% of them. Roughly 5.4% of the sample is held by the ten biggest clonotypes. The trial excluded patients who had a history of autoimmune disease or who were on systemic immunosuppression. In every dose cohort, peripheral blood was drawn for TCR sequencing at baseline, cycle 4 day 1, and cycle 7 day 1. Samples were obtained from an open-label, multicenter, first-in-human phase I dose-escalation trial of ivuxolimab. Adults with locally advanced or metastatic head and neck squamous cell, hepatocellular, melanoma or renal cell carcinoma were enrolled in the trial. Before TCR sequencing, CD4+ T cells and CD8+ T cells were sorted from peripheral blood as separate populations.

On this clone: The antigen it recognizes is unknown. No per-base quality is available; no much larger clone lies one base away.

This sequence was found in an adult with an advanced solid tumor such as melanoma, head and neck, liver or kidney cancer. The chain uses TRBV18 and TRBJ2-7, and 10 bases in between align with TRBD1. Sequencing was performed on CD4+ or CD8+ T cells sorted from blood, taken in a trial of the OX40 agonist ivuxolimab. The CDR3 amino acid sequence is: CASSPPGSGQGAYEQYF. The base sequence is TGTGCCAGCTCACCACCCGGGAGCGGACAGGGGGCCTACGAGCAGTACTTC.